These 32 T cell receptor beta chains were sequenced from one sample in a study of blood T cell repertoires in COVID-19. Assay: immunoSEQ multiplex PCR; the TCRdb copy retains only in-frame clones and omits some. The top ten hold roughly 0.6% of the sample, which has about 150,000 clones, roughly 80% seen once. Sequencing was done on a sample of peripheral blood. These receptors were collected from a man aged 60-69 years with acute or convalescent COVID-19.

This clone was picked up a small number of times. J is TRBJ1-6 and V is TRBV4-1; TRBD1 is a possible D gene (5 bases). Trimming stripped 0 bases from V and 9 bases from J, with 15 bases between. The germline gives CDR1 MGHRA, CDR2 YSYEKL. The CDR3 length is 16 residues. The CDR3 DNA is TGCGCCAGCAGCCAAGATGGTGAGGGGACTCGTTCACCCCTCCACTTT. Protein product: CASSQDGEGTRSPLHF.

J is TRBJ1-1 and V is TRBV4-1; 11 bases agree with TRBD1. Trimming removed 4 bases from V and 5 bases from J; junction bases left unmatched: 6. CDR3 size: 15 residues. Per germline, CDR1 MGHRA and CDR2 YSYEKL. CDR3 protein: CASSPLGQGATEAFF. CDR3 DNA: TGCGCCAGCAGCCCCCTTGGACAGGGGGCAACTGAAGCTTTCTTT.

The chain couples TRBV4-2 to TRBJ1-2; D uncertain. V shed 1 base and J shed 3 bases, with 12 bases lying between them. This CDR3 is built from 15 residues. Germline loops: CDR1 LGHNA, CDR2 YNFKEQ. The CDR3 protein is CASSQVGERDYGYTF. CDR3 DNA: TGTGCCAGCAGCCAAGTGGGAGAAAGGGACTATGGCTACACCTTC.

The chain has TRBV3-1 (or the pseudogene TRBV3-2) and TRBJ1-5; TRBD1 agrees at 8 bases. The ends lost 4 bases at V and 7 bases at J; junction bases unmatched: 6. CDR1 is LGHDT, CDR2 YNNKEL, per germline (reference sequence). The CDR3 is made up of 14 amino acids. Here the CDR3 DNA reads TGTGCCAGCAGCCGCCGGACAGGGACCCAGCCCCAGCATTTT. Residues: CASSRRTGTQPQHF.

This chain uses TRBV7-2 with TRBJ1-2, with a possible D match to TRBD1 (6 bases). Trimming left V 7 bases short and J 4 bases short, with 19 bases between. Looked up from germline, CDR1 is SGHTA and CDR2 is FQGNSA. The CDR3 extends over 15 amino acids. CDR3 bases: TGTGCCAGCACCCAGGGGACGACGAACATCTATGGCTACACCTTC. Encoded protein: CASTQGTTNIYGYTF.

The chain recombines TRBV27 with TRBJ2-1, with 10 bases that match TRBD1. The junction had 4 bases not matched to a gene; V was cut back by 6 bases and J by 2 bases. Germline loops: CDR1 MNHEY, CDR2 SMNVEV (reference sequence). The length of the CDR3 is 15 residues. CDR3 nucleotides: TGTGCCAGCAGGGCAGACAGGGGGCCCTACAATGAGCAGTTCTTC. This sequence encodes CASRADRGPYNEQFF.

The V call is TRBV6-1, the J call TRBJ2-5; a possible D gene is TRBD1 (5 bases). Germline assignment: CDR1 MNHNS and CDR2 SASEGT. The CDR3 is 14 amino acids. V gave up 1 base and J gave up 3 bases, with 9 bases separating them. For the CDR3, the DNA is TGTGCCAGCAGTGAAGGGACACTTAAAGAGACCCAGTACTTC. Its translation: CASSEGTLKETQYF.

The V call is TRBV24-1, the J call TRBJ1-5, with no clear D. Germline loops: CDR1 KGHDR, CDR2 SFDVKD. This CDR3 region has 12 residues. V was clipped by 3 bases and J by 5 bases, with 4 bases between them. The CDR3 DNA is TGTGCCACCAGTGATGCGCATCAGCCCCAGCATTTT. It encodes CATSDAHQPQHF.

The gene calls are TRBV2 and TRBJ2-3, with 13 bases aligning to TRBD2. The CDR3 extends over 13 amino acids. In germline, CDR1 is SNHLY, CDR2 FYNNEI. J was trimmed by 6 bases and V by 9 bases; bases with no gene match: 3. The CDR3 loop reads CARRTSGSDTQYF. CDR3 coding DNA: TGTGCCAGGAGGACTAGCGGGAGCGATACGCAGTATTTT.

DNA for the CDR3: TGTGCCAGCTCACCACGGGCAGGGGTTGAAGGCCAGTACTTC. Translating it yields CASSPRAGVEGQYF. The chain is built from TRBV18 and TRBJ2-5; tentative D call: TRBD1 (6 bases). V was trimmed by 1 base and J by 10 bases, leaving 16 bases between them. Per germline, CDR1 KGHSH and CDR2 LQKENI. The CDR3 has 14 amino acids.

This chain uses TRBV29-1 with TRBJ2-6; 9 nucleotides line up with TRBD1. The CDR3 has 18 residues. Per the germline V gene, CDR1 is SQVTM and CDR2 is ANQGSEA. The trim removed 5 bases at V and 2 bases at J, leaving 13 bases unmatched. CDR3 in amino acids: CSVYFGTGNIAGANVLTF. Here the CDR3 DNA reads TGCAGCGTTTACTTCGGGACAGGGAATATCGCTGGGGCCAACGTCCTGACTTTC.

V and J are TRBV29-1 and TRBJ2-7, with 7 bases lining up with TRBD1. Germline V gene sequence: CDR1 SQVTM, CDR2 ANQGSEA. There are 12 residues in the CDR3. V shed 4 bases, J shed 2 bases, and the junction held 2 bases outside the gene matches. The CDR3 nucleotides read TGCAGCGTTGGGGACAGCCCCTACGAGCAGTACTTC. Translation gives CSVGDSPYEQYF.

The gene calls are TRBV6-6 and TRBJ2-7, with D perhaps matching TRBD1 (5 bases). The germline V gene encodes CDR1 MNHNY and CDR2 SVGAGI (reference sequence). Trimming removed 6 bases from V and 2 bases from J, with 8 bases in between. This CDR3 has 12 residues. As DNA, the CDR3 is TGTGCCAGCAGCAAACAGGCCTACGAGCAGTACTTC. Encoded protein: CASSKQAYEQYF.

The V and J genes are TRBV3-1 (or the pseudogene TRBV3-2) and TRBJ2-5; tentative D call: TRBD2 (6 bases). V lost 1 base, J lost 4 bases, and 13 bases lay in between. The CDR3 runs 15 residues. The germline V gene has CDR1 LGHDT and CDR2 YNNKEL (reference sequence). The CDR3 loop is CASSQAPGRLETQYF. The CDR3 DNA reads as TGTGCCAGCAGCCAAGCCCCAGGGAGGTTAGAGACCCAGTACTTC.

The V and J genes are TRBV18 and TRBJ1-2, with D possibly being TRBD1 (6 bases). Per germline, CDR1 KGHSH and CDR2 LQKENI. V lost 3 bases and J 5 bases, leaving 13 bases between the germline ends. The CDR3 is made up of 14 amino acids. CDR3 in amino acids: CASSPKQQGYGYTF. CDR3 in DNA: TGTGCCAGCTCACCGAAGCAACAGGGTTATGGCTACACCTTC.

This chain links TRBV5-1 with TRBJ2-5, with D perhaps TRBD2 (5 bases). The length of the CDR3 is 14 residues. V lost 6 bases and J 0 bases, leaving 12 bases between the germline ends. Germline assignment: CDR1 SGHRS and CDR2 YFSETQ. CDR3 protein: CASTKPGNQETQYF. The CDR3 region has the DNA TGCGCCAGCACCAAGCCGGGGAACCAAGAGACCCAGTACTTC.

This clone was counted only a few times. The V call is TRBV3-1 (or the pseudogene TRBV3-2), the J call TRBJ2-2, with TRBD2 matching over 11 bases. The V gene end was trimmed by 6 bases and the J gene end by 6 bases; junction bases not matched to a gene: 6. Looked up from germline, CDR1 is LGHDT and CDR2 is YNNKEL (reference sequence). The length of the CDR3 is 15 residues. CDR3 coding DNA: TGTGCCAGCAGACAAACTAGCGGGAGACCCGGGGAGCTGTTTTTT. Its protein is CASRQTSGRPGELFF.

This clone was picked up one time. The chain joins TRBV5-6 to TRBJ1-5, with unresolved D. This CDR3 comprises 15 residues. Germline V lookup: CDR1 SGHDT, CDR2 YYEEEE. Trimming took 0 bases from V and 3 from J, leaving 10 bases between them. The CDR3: CASSLAGRFNQPQHF. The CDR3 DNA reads TGTGCCAGCAGCTTGGCCGGTCGGTTCAATCAGCCCCAGCATTTT.

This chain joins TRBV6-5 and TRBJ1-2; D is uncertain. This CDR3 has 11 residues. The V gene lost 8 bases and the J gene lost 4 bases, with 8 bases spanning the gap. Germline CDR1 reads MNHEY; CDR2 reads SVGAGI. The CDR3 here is CASSNVYGYTF. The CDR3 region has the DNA TGTGCCAGCTCCAATGTCTATGGCTACACCTTC.

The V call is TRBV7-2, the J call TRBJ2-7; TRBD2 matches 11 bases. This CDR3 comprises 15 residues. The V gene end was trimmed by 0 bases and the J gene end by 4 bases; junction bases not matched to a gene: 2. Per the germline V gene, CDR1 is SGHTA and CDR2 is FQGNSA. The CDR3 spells CASSLAASGRYEQYF. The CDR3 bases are TGTGCCAGCAGCTTAGCGGCTAGCGGGAGGTACGAGCAGTACTTC.

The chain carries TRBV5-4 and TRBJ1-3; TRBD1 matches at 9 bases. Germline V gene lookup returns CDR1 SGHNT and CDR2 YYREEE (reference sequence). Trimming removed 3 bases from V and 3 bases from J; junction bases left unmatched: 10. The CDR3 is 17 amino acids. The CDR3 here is CASSSGGQGLFGNTIYF. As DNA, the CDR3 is TGTGCCAGCAGCTCGGGGGGACAGGGTCTCTTTGGAAACACCATATATTTT.

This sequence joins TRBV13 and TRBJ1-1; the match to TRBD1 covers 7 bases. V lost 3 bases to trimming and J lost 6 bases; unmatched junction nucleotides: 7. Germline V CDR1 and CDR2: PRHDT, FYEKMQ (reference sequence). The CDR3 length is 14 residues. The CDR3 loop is CASSFLTQGSEAFF. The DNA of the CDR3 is TGTGCCAGCAGCTTCCTTACACAGGGGTCTGAAGCTTTCTTT.

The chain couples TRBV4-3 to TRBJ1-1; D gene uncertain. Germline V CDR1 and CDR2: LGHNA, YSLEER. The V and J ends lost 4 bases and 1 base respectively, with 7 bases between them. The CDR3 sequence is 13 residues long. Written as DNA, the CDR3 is TGCGCCAGCAGCCGAGGGAGGAACACTGAAGCTTTCTTT. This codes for CASSRGRNTEAFF.

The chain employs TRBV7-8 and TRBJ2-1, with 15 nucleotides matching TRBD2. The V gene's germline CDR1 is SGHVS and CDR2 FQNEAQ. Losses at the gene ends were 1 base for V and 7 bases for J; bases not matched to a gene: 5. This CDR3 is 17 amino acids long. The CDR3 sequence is CASSLVGTSGGRNEQFF. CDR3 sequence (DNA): TGTGCCAGCAGCTTAGTGGGGACTAGCGGGGGGCGAAATGAGCAGTTCTTC.

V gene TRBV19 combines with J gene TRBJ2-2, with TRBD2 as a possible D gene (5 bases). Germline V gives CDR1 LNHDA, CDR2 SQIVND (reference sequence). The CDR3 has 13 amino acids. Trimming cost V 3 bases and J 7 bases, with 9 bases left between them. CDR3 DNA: TGTGCCAGTAGTATGAGGGTTGGCGGGGAGCTGTTTTTT. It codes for CASSMRVGGELFF.

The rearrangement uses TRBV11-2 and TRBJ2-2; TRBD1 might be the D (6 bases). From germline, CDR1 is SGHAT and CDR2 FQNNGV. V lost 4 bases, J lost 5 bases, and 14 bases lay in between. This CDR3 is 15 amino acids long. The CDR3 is CASSYLTGRTGELFF. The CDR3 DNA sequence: TGTGCCAGCAGCTACTTGACAGGCAGAACCGGGGAGCTGTTTTTT.

CDR3 region: CASSLISAGEKAYNEQFF. CDR3 nucleotides: TGTGCCAGCAGCTTGATAAGTGCGGGAGAGAAAGCCTACAATGAGCAGTTCTTC. The V and J genes are TRBV5-6 and TRBJ2-1, with 7 bases identical to TRBD2. The trim removed 1 base at V and 2 bases at J, leaving 12 bases unmatched. CDR3 length: 18 amino acids. Germline loops: CDR1 SGHDT, CDR2 YYEEEE. Full variable domain (remainder filled in from reference TRBV5-6 and TRBJ2-1): DAGVTQSPTHLIKTRGQQVTLRCSPKSGHDTVSWYQQALGQGPQFIFQYYEEEERQRGNFPDRFSGHQFPNYSSELNVNALLLGDSALYLCASSLISAGEKAYNEQFFGPGTRLTVL.

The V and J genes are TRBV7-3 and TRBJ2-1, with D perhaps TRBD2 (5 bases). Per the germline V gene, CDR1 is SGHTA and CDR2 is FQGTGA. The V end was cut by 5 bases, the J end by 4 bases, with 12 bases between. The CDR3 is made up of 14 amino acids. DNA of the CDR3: TGTGCCAGCAGCCCGACCGGAGGTTACAATGAGCAGTTCTTC. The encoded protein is CASSPTGGYNEQFF.

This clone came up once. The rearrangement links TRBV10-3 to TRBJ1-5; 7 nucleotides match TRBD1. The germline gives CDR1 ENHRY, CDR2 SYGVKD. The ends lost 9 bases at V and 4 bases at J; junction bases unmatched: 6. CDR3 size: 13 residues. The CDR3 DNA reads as TGTGCCATATCCACAGGGGAAAATCAGCCCCAGCATTTT. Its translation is CAISTGENQPQHF.

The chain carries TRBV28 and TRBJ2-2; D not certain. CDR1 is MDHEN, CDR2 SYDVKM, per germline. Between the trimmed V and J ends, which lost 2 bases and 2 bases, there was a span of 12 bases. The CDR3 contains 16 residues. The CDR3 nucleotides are TGTGCCAGCAGTTTAGAGGCCCTGTTAAACACCGGGGAGCTGTTTTTT. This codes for CASSLEALLNTGELFF.

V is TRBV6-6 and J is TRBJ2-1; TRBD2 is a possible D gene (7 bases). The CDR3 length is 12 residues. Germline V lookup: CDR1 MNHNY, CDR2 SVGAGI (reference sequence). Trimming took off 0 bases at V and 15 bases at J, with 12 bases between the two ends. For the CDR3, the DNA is TGTGCCAGCAGTTACTCGGGGAGGGGGTGGTTCTTC. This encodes CASSYSGRGWFF.

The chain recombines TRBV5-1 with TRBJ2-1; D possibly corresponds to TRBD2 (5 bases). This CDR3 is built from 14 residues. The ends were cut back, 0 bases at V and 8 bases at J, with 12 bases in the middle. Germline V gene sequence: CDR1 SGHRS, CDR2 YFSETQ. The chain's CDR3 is CASSLGGRGDEQFF. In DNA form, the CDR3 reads TGCGCCAGCAGCTTGGGAGGGAGAGGAGATGAGCAGTTCTTC.